Listed here are 10 T cell receptor beta chains from one sample, sequenced in a study of PD-L1 blockade in urothelial cancer. TCRdb's table, derived via immunoSEQ multiplex PCR, lists solely in-frame clones and lacks some. The sample includes 100,000 to 150,000 clones, about 82% of them seen just once. Time point denoted: peripheral blood 6 weeks after treatment start. This material consisted of PBMCs, taken around atezolizumab (anti-PD-L1) treatment. All receptors come from a man between 50 and 59 years old with urothelial cancer.

The chain couples TRBV7-6 to TRBJ1-3; maybe TRBD1 (6 bases). The germline V gene has CDR1 SGHVS and CDR2 FNYEAQ. The CDR3 contains 14 residues. V was clipped by 4 bases and J by 2 bases, with 9 bases between them. The CDR3 protein is CASSSTGTGNTIYF. The CDR3 nucleotides are TGTGCCAGCAGCTCCACAGGGACTGGAAACACCATATATTTT.

The J gene is TRBJ1-3, the V gene TRBV28; D remains ambiguous. Germline V gives CDR1 MDHEN, CDR2 SYDVKM. The V end was cut by 3 bases, the J end by 2 bases, with 11 bases between. This CDR3 has 15 amino acids. The CDR3 here is CASSFDISTGNTIYF. The CDR3 DNA reads TGTGCCAGCAGTTTCGACATATCCACTGGAAACACCATATATTTT.

The V gene is TRBV5-1, the J gene TRBJ2-2; 12 bases are shared with TRBD2. The CDR3 is 16 amino acids. Germline V lookup: CDR1 SGHRS, CDR2 YFSETQ. V shed 0 bases, J shed 6 bases, and the junction held 3 bases outside the gene matches. This CDR3 is CASSLASGRAAGELFF. CDR3 DNA: TGCGCCAGCAGCTTGGCTAGCGGGAGGGCCGCCGGGGAGCTGTTTTTT.

This clone was counted a few times. The V gene is TRBV30, the J gene TRBJ2-1; D may be TRBD2 (5 bases). The germline V gene encodes CDR1 GTSNPN and CDR2 SVGIG (reference sequence). The CDR3 has 16 residues. V was shortened by 3 bases and J by 9 bases, with 24 bases between the two germline ends. The CDR3 spells CAWSAAGVSFIGEQFF. The CDR3 DNA reads TGTGCCTGGAGCGCCGCCGGGGTTAGTTTTATCGGTGAGCAGTTCTTC.

The sample holds one count of this clone. J is TRBJ1-2 and V is TRBV28; 7 bases match TRBD1. V dropped 10 bases and J dropped 3; count of bases not matched to a gene: 5. The CDR3 spans 12 residues. The germline V gene encodes CDR1 MDHEN and CDR2 SYDVKM. The CDR3 sequence: CANQGTDYGYTF. The CDR3 DNA reads TGTGCCAACCAAGGGACAGACTATGGCTACACCTTC.

CDR3 protein: CASSEQGLEGYTF. DNA of the CDR3: TGTGCCAGCAGCGAACAGGGATTGGAAGGCTACACCTTC. The V gene is TRBV2, the J gene TRBJ1-2; possibly TRBD1 for D (6 bases). Trimming took off 6 bases at V and 8 bases at J, with 16 bases between the two ends. CDR1 is SNHLY, CDR2 FYNNEI, per germline. The CDR3 is 13 amino acids.

This chain joins TRBV9 and TRBJ2-3, with 8 bases lining up with TRBD2. J was trimmed by 6 bases and V by 0 bases; bases with no gene match: 3. The CDR3 has 14 amino acids. Germline CDR1 and CDR2: SGDLS and YYNGEE. In DNA, the CDR3 is TGTGCCAGCAGCGTAGGGACTAGCCCCGATACGCAGTATTTT. Protein sequence: CASSVGTSPDTQYF.

The J gene is TRBJ2-3, the V gene TRBV30, with D hard to call. Trimming pared 3 bases from V and 5 bases from J, leaving 6 bases between. This CDR3 has 11 amino acids. CDR1 is GTSNPN, CDR2 SVGIG, per germline (reference sequence). The chain's CDR3 is CAWSARDTQYF. The CDR3, as DNA: TGTGCCTGGAGCGCCAGAGATACGCAGTATTTT.

The chain employs TRBV4-1 and TRBJ2-7; a possible D gene is TRBD1 (5 bases). This CDR3 is built from 16 residues. Trimming left V 1 base short and J 5 bases short, with 18 bases between. Looked up from germline, CDR1 is MGHRA and CDR2 is YSYEKL. The CDR3 spells CASSQVWGSLGDEQYF. The CDR3 nucleotides read TGCGCCAGCAGCCAAGTCTGGGGCAGCCTTGGGGACGAGCAGTACTTC.

The rearrangement joins TRBV5-6 to TRBJ2-3; tentatively, D is TRBD2 (5 bases). Germline V gene sequence: CDR1 SGHDT, CDR2 YYEEEE. The CDR3 extends over 15 amino acids. Trimming took 4 bases from V and 0 from J, leaving 12 bases between them. The CDR3 region is CASSTGLVSTDTQYF. Written as DNA, the CDR3 is TGTGCCAGCAGCACCGGACTCGTTAGCACAGATACGCAGTATTTT.